Described below is a single TCR beta chain sequence and its context. This specimen belongs to a study of identical twins. V dropped 4 bases and J dropped 4 bases, with 17 bases sitting between them. The germline gives CDR1 MGHRA, CDR2 YSYEKL. The CDR3 sequence is 15 residues long. TCRdb re-derived calls from the 5' RACE reads in MiXCR, one entry per CDR3 protein. The sample holds around 500,000 distinct CDR3 sequences, over 12% seen once. This same sample was also taken into another study, of yellow fever vaccine responses in identical twins.

The chain links TRBV4-1 to TRBJ2-7, with D perhaps being TRBD1 or TRBD2 (5 bases each). Source material: CD4+ T cells sorted from blood. The TCR sequence derives from a young woman in good health. The CDR3 spells CASSPGTPGGYEQYF. As DNA, the CDR3 is TGCGCCAGCAGCCCAGGGACCCCGGGTGGGTACGAGCAGTACTTC.